The sequence of this T cell receptor beta chain was determined in a study of T cells in Graves' hyperthyroidism and ophthalmopathy. Study details: Peripheral blood samples were taken at initial diagnosis, prior to any treatment. Study-level results: The majority of expanded thyroid clonotypes above 0.001 also appeared in blood.

At least ten counts were recorded for this clonotype. As yet, its antigen is unknown. RNA transcripts provided the source from which TCR beta CDR3 regions were amplified. A first-round RT-PCR of the TCR CDR3 used the HTBI primer set. Each CDR3 protein gets one entry after TCRdb re-called the multiplex PCR reads with MiXCR. The sample shows a few hundred thousand distinct CDR3 sequences, about 18% of them seen only once. With 1 base removed from V and 8 bases from J, the gap between germline ends came to 9 bases. CDR3 length: 14 amino acids. CDR1 LGHDT and CDR2 YNNKEL come from the germline V gene (reference sequence). Ophthalmopathy cases scored 3 or more on the Clinical Activity Score and 4 or more on NOSPECS grade, with duration below 3 months. Fresh peripheral blood, under 13 ml, was the source of the PBMCs.

Sequencing was carried out using blood. The rearrangement links TRBV3-1 to TRBJ1-6, with unresolved D. This sequence originates from a young man with Graves' ophthalmopathy. CDR3: CASSQGWSDSPLHF. For the CDR3, the DNA is TGTGCCAGCAGCCAAGGTTGGTCCGATTCACCCCTCCACTTT. Full variable domain (remainder filled in from reference TRBV3-1 and TRBJ1-6): DTAVSQTPKYLVTQMGNDKSIKCEQNLGHDTMYWYKQDSKKFLKIMFSYNNKELIINETVPNRFSPKSPDKAHLNLHINSLELGDSAVYFCASSQGWSDSPLHFGNGTRLTVT.